Listed here are 7 T cell receptor beta chains from one sample, sequenced in a study of cytomegalovirus exposure and HLA in healthy donors. The PCR used 60 Vbeta and 13 Jbeta primers. The method was immunoSEQ multiplex PCR; TCRdb's version includes in-frame clones alone and lacks a portion of them. The table has some 99,000 clones, around 70% seen once. Material for sequencing was PBMCs. These receptors were collected from a woman in her seventies in good health and CMV-seropositive.

The chain recombines TRBV30 with TRBJ2-5; a weak D match, TRBD2 (5 bases). Trimming took 4 bases from V and 5 from J, leaving 17 bases between them. This CDR3 region has 14 residues. Germline V CDR1 and CDR2: GTSNPN, SVGIG (reference sequence). Here the CDR3 reads CAWNAGILRETQYF. For the CDR3, the DNA is TGTGCCTGGAACGCCGGGATACTACGGGAGACCCAGTACTTC.

The chain couples TRBV5-4 to TRBJ1-2; 8 positions agree with TRBD1. V was clipped by 6 bases and J by 6 bases; unmatched bases: 1. The V gene's germline CDR1 is SGHNT and CDR2 YYREEE (reference sequence). CDR3 length equals 11 residues. CDR3 in DNA: TGTGCCAGCACACAGGGGGATGGCTACACCTTC. It encodes CASTQGDGYTF.

On this clone: Other DNA sequences in this sample translate to the same CDR3. This chain links TRBV5-1 with TRBJ1-1, with TRBD1 matching over 9 bases. The CDR3 contains 13 residues. V lost 3 bases and J lost 5; bases outside the gene matches: 2. CDR1 and CDR2 from the germline V gene are SGHRS and YFSETQ. Here the CDR3 DNA reads TGCGCCAGCAGCTACGACAGGGGGACTGAAGCTTTCTTT. It translates to CASSYDRGTEAFF.

The chain uses TRBV5-1 and TRBJ2-5, with 8 bases identical to TRBD1. Germline-derived CDR1 and CDR2 are SGHRS and YFSETQ. Trimming cost V 5 bases and J 2 bases; bases outside gene matches: 11. There are 16 residues in the CDR3. The chain's CDR3 is CASSLYGTGKQETQYF. DNA of the CDR3: TGCGCCAGCAGTTTATATGGGACAGGCAAACAAGAGACCCAGTACTTC.

J is TRBJ2-1 and V is TRBV4-1; D is perhaps TRBD2 (6 bases). The V gene's germline CDR1 is MGHRA and CDR2 YSYEKL. V was clipped by 0 bases and J by 5 bases, with 11 bases between them. This CDR3 comprises 15 residues. The CDR3, as DNA: TGCGCCAGCAGCCAAGAGCGGGGTACGGACAATGAGCAGTTCTTC. Residues: CASSQERGTDNEQFF.

This chain uses TRBV15 with TRBJ2-7; TRBD2 matches at 9 bases. Unmatched junction bases numbered 7, after V lost 4 bases and J lost 6 bases. CDR3 size: 14 residues. CDR1 is LNHNV and CDR2 is YYDKDF in the germline V gene (reference sequence). The CDR3 loop reads CATSTPSGVSEQYF. CDR3 coding DNA: TGTGCCACCAGCACCCCTAGCGGGGTCTCCGAGCAGTACTTC.

This clone was found a few times. V gene TRBV7-2 combines with J gene TRBJ2-7, with a weak D call TRBD2 (7 bases). V was trimmed by 5 bases and J by 0 bases, leaving 17 bases between them. There are 16 residues in the CDR3. CDR1 and CDR2 from the germline V gene are SGHTA and FQGNSA. The CDR3 is CASSRLGRGASYEQYF. The CDR3 DNA is TGTGCCAGCAGCCGCCTGGGGAGGGGGGCCTCCTACGAGCAGTACTTC.